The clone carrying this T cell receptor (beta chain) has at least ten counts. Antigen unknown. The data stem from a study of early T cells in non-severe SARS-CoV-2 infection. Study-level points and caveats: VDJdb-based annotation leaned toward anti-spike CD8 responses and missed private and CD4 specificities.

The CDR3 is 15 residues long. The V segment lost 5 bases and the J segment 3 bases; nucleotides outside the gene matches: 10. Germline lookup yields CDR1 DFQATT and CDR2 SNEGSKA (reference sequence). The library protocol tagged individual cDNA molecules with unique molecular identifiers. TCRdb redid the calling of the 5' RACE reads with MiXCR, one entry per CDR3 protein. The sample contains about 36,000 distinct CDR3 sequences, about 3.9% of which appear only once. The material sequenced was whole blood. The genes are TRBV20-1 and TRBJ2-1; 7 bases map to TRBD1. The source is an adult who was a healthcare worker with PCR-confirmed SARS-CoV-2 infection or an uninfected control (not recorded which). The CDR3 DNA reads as TGCAGTGCTGGACAGGTCAGGGTGAACTACAATGAGCAGTTCTTC. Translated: CSAGQVRVNYNEQFF.